This T cell receptor (beta chain) was captured by sequencing in a study of blood T cell repertoires in COVID-19 (TCRdb year 2020). Background on the whole study: Collaborator samples came from the United States, Italy and Spain and covered acute and convalescent phases of COVID-19. A freely available public database, intended as a resource for researchers studying the immune response to SARS-CoV-2, is where the repertoires were released. Sample metadata almost always included a de-identified subject ID, COVID-19 status, age in years and sex. HLA class I and class II types, where available, came from metadata supplied by the sample provider rather than from assay-based typing. The material from the prospective study consisted of cDNA or gDNA derived from T cells, B-cell-depleted T cells, or PBMCs. The dataset comprised deeply sampled blood TCRbeta repertoires from subjects exposed to, actively infected with, or recovered from COVID-19. The samples were drawn from two sources: the first 160 participants of the ongoing ImmuneRACE study, and 1,254 subjects contributed by 6 global collaborators.

TCRbeta CDR3 regions were amplified from genomic DNA using the immunoSEQ Assay, a bias-controlled multiplex PCR. The authors processed their data as follows. The number of nucleated cells in each sample was estimated from the amplification of reference gene primers within the assay. To quantify the absolute abundance of each unique TCRbeta CDR3 rearrangement, sequence reads were collapsed and filtered. Productive Simpson clonality was computed per sample as the square root of Simpson's diversity index over productive rearrangements. TCRdb took over this immuneACCESS table, retaining in-frame rearrangements with V and J assigned. Such tables are incomplete; in checked studies, under half of the missing clones stem from an unresolved V gene, and the remainder is unexplained. V and J calls and clone size are copied from that table; D and trimming were computed from the DNA. The sample yields roughly 80,000 clones; roughly 78% were counted once. In total, the top ten clones hold 20% to 25% of the sample.

The germline V gene provides CDR1 MDHEN and CDR2 SYDVKM. V is shortened by 1 base, J by 4 bases, and the region joining them spans 16 bases. Including the terminal cysteine and phenylalanine, the CDR3 comprises 16 residues. Only the CDR3 region is kept as DNA, spanning 48 bases read in frame from base 1. The full study reports these points: Clinical and demographic metadata were provided uncurated, with the amount varying by source and participant.

Whole blood was collected in K2EDTA tubes by collaborating institutions according to the institutions' own protocols. For TCRbeta analysis, collaborators shipped samples in one of three forms: frozen whole blood, isolated PBMCs, or DNA extracted from either of those sample types. A remark on this clone: Its antigen remains undetermined. No base qualities exist here, and no much larger clone lies one base off it.

Material: peripheral blood. The chain was built from TRBV28 and TRBJ1-1; the D gene is not confidently resolved. The receptor's source is a human donor in a cohort sampled during active COVID-19. The DNA reads as follows: TGTGCCAGCAGTTTATACCCCATGGCGGTGGGCACTGAAGCTTTCTTT. This sequence encodes CASSLYPMAVGTEAFF.